Presented here are 18 T cell receptor beta chains from one specimen sequenced in a study of cytomegalovirus exposure and HLA in healthy donors. Amplification used 60 Vbeta primers and 13 Jbeta primers. The assay was immunoSEQ multiplex PCR, and TCRdb's table has in-frame clones only and misses some. Here the sample spans about 150,000 clones, about 85% being singletons. Input material: PBMCs. The source is a male donor in good health and CMV-seropositive.

The rearrangement links TRBV29-1 to TRBJ2-3, with D possibly being TRBD2 (6 bases). The CDR3 is 14 amino acids. Germline V lookup: CDR1 SQVTM, CDR2 ANQGSEA. V gave up 4 bases and J gave up 3 bases, with 14 bases separating them. In DNA, the CDR3 is TGCAGCGTTGCTGGGGACTTCGGAACAGATACGCAGTATTTT. Encoded protein: CSVAGDFGTDTQYF.

This chain connects TRBV7-8 to TRBJ2-5; 9 bases are shared with TRBD2. The CDR3 spans 18 residues. Per germline, CDR1 SGHVS and CDR2 FQNEAQ. The V segment lost 4 bases and the J segment 4 bases; nucleotides outside the gene matches: 16. The CDR3 DNA follows: TGTGCCAGCAGCTCCTGGGGTAGCGGGAGAGCCCGGGGAGAGACCCAGTACTTC. It specifies CASSSWGSGRARGETQYF.

This clone was observed a handful of times. The chain employs TRBV4-2 and TRBJ1-6, with 9 bases fitting TRBD1. After removal of 0 bases from V and 9 bases from J, the junction contained 0 bases not matched to a gene. Germline V gene data show CDR1 as LGHNA and CDR2 as YNFKEQ. This CDR3 is 14 amino acids long. CDR3 in amino acids: CASSQEGQGSPLHF. The CDR3 DNA reads as TGTGCCAGCAGCCAAGAGGGACAGGGTTCACCCCTCCACTTT.

The chain links TRBV18 to TRBJ1-1, with no clear D. The CDR3 sequence is 12 residues long. The germline gives CDR1 KGHSH, CDR2 LQKENI. Trimming cost V 5 bases and J 2 bases, with 6 bases left between them. CDR3 protein: CASSSQNTEAFF. The CDR3, as DNA: TGTGCCAGCTCATCCCAAAACACTGAAGCTTTCTTT.

The rearrangement links TRBV11-2 to TRBJ2-7; 7 bases align to TRBD2. Germline values: CDR1 SGHAT, CDR2 FQNNGV. V lost 5 bases and J lost 0; bases outside the gene matches: 10. The CDR3 is 16 residues long. The CDR3 here is CASSPRGSGASYEQYF. The CDR3 nucleotides read TGTGCCAGCAGCCCCCGCGGGAGCGGAGCCTCCTACGAGCAGTACTTC.

The gene calls are TRBV18 and TRBJ1-3, with D unresolved. This CDR3 contains 13 residues. V gave up 6 bases and J gave up 4 bases, with 10 bases separating them. Germline V lookup: CDR1 KGHSH, CDR2 LQKENI. DNA of the CDR3: TGTGCCAGCTCTCCCGAGCGGGGAAACACCATATATTTT. Translating gives CASSPERGNTIYF.

The V gene is TRBV9, the J gene TRBJ2-3; 10 nucleotides line up with TRBD2. The CDR3 extends over 17 amino acids. From germline, CDR1 is SGDLS and CDR2 YYNGEE. J was trimmed by 6 bases and V by 0 bases; bases with no gene match: 10. The CDR3: CASSVGPPLAGADTQYF. Written as DNA, the CDR3 is TGTGCCAGCAGCGTAGGTCCCCCGCTAGCGGGAGCGGATACGCAGTATTTT. Together with reference TRBV9 and TRBJ2-3, the CDR3 gives the full variable domain: DSGVTQTPKHLITATGQRVTLRCSPRSGDLSVYWYQQSLDQGLQFLIQYYNGEERAKGNILERFSAQQFPDLHSELNLSSLELGDSALYFCASSVGPPLAGADTQYFGPGTRLTVL.

In this sample, this clone turned up once. V and J are TRBV11-2 and TRBJ2-2; TRBD1 matches 9 bases. Looked up from germline, CDR1 is SGHAT and CDR2 is FQNNGV. This CDR3 has 16 amino acids. V shed 7 bases, J shed 5 bases, and the junction held 11 bases outside the gene matches. The CDR3 protein is CASTLGGTGKTGELFF. CDR3 coding DNA: TGTGCCAGCACCCTAGGGGGGACAGGGAAAACCGGGGAGCTGTTTTTT.

In DNA form, the CDR3 reads TGTGCCAGCAGCAGACTTGTGACAGGGAATGAGCAGTTCTTC. This gives the protein CASSRLVTGNEQFF. The genes are TRBV11-2 and TRBJ2-1; 7 positions match TRBD1. CDR1 is SGHAT and CDR2 is FQNNGV in the germline V gene. With 5 bases clipped from V and 7 bases from J, the junction kept 8 bases outside the gene matches. This CDR3 has 14 amino acids. The whole variable domain, remainder taken from reference TRBV11-2 and TRBJ2-1, is EAGVAQSPRYKIIEKRQSVAFWCNPISGHATLYWYQQILGQGPKLLIQFQNNGVVDDSQLPKDRFSAERLKGVDSTLKIQPAKLEDSAVYLCASSRLVTGNEQFFGPGTRLTVL.

The rearrangement joins TRBV19 to TRBJ2-1, with 11 bases lining up with TRBD2. The junction had 9 bases not matched to a gene; V was cut back by 4 bases and J by 4 bases. The length of the CDR3 is 17 residues. Germline loops: CDR1 LNHDA, CDR2 SQIVND (reference sequence). The DNA of the CDR3 is TGTGCCAGTAGTAAACCGGGACTAGCGGCAAGATACAATGAGCAGTTCTTC. It yields the protein CASSKPGLAARYNEQFF. Filled out from reference TRBV19 and TRBJ2-1, the complete variable domain reads DGGITQSPKYLFRKEGQNVTLSCEQNLNHDAMYWYRQDPGQGLRLIYYSQIVNDFQKGDIAEGYSVSREKKESFPLTVTSAQKNPTAFYLCASSKPGLAARYNEQFFGPGTRLTVL.

The chain employs TRBV7-9 and TRBJ1-1, with 7 bases fitting TRBD1. Unmatched junction bases numbered 10, after V lost 7 bases and J lost 5 bases. The CDR3 sequence is 14 residues long. Germline lookup yields CDR1 SEHNR and CDR2 FQNEAQ (reference sequence). The CDR3 DNA is TGTGCCAGCACCTACAGGGGAGATAAGACTGAAGCTTTCTTT. This translates into CASTYRGDKTEAFF.

This clone was recorded once. The chain links TRBV27 to TRBJ2-1; 8 bases match TRBD1. The CDR3 is made up of 15 amino acids. Trimming at V came to 3 bases and at J to 10 bases, leaving 11 bases not matched to a gene. Germline CDR1 and CDR2: MNHEY and SMNVEV (reference sequence). The DNA for the CDR3 is TGTGCCAGCAGTTTCCCAGGACAGGGTGGAGGGGAGCAGTTCTTC. Amino acid sequence: CASSFPGQGGGEQFF.

The rearrangement uses TRBV5-4 and TRBJ2-5; TRBD1 agrees at 7 bases. The CDR3 consists of 15 residues. The V gene's germline CDR1 is SGHNT and CDR2 YYREEE (reference sequence). Losses at the gene ends were 3 bases for V and 0 bases for J; bases not matched to a gene: 5. The DNA of the CDR3 is TGTGCCAGCAGCTCCAAGACAGGGTACCAAGAGACCCAGTACTTC. Translated, it gives CASSSKTGYQETQYF.

V gene TRBV5-1 combines with J gene TRBJ2-2, with 7 nucleotides matching TRBD1. The CDR3 totals 19 residues. V dropped 2 bases and J dropped 0; count of bases not matched to a gene: 13. The V gene's germline CDR1 is SGHRS and CDR2 YFSETQ. CDR3 sequence: CASSFEGQFHLANTGELFF. The CDR3 nucleotides are TGCGCCAGCAGCTTCGAGGGACAGTTCCACCTCGCGAACACCGGGGAGCTGTTTTTT. Full variable domain (outside the CDR3, taken from reference TRBV5-1 and TRBJ2-2): KAGVTQTPRYLIKTRGQQVTLSCSPISGHRSVSWYQQTPGQGLQFLFEYFSETQRNKGNFPGRFSGRQFSNSRSEMNVSTLELGDSALYLCASSFEGQFHLANTGELFFGEGSRLTVL.

In its sample, this clone was seen a few times. The J gene is TRBJ2-2, the V gene TRBV16, with D perhaps matching TRBD1 (6 bases). Germline CDR1 and CDR2: KGHSY and FQNENV. The CDR3 is 16 amino acids. V lost 0 bases and J 4 bases, leaving 12 bases between the germline ends. CDR3 in amino acids: CASSQSSGAGTGELFF. DNA for the CDR3: TGTGCCAGCAGCCAATCCTCAGGGGCCGGCACCGGGGAGCTGTTTTTT.

This chain links TRBV2 with TRBJ1-1; possible D gene TRBD1, 5 bases. The germline V and J ends were trimmed by 7 bases and 2 bases, with 11 bases remaining between them. Germline V lookup: CDR1 SNHLY, CDR2 FYNNEI. This CDR3 contains 13 residues. The CDR3 sequence: CASMTDTNTEAFF. CDR3 DNA sequence: TGTGCCAGCATGACGGACACTAACACTGAAGCTTTCTTT.

Notes on this clone: Within the sample, other DNA sequences also encode this same CDR3. Written as DNA, the CDR3 is TGTGCCAGCAGCTTAGGGCGGGAGCAGTTCTTC. Translated, it gives CASSLGREQFF. The chain joins TRBV11-3 to TRBJ2-1; D not certain. Trimming took 1 base from V and 10 from J, leaving 5 bases between them. Germline CDR1 and CDR2: SGHNT and YENEEA. This CDR3 is 11 amino acids long.

This chain links TRBV7-6 with TRBJ2-1; TRBD2 aligns across 9 bases. The germline V gene encodes CDR1 SGHVS and CDR2 FNYEAQ. CDR3 length: 13 amino acids. Trimming removed 5 bases from V and 12 bases from J; junction bases left unmatched: 8. The CDR3 sequence is CASSPKSAGGQFF. CDR3 nucleotide sequence: TGTGCCAGCAGCCCCAAGTCAGCGGGGGGGCAGTTCTTC.